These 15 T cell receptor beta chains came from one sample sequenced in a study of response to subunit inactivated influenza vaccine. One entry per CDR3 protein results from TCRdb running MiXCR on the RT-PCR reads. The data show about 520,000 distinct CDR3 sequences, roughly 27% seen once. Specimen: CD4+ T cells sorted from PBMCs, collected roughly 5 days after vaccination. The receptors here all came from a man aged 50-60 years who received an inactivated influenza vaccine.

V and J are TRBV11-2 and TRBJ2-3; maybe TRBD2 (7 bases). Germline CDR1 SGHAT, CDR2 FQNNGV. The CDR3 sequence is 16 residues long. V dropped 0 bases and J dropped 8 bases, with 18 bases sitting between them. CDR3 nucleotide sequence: TGTGCCAGCAGCTTAGATTTAAGGGGGGGCCGGGTTACGCAGTATTTT. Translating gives CASSLDLRGGRVTQYF.

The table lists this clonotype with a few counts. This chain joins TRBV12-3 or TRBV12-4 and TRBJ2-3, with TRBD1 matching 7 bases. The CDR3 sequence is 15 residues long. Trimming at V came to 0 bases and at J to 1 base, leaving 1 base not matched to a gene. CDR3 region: CASSLAQGGTDTQYF. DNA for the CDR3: TGTGCCAGCAGTTTAGCGCAGGGGGGCACAGATACGCAGTATTTT.

In DNA, the CDR3 is TGTGCCTGGAGAGGGACTAGCGGGAGTCGGGGCTTCAATGAGCAGTTCTTC. Amino acids: CAWRGTSGSRGFNEQFF. V gene TRBV30 combines with J gene TRBJ2-1, with 14 nucleotides matching TRBD2. Germline values: CDR1 GTSNPN, CDR2 SVGIG (reference sequence). The J segment lost 6 bases and the V segment lost 3 bases, leaving 10 bases of the junction unmatched. The CDR3 length is 17 residues.

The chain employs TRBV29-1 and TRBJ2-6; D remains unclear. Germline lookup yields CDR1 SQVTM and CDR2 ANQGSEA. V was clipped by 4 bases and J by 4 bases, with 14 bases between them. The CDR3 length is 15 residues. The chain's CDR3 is CSVVSLTDGANVLTF. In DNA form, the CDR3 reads TGCAGCGTTGTATCACTTACGGACGGGGCCAACGTCCTGACTTTC.

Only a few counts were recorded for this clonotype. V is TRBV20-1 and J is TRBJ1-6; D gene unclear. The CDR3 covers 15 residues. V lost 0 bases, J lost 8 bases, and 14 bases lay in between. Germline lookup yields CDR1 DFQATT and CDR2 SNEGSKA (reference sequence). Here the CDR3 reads CSARDPRNQDSPLHF. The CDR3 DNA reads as TGCAGTGCTAGAGATCCCCGGAATCAGGATTCACCCCTCCACTTT.

CDR3 residues: CASSYIQGDVEQYF. For the CDR3, the DNA is TGTGCCAGCAGTTACATTCAGGGGGATGTCGAGCAGTACTTC. J is TRBJ2-7 and V is TRBV6-5, with 7 bases lining up with TRBD1. Germline V gives CDR1 MNHEY, CDR2 SVGAGI. This CDR3 is built from 14 residues. V lost 2 bases to trimming and J lost 6 bases; unmatched junction nucleotides: 7.

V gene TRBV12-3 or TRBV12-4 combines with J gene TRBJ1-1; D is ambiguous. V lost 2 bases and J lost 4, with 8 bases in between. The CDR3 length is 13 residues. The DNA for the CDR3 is TGTGCCAGCAGTTTAACCAGGACCACTGAAGCTTTCTTT. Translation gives CASSLTRTTEAFF.

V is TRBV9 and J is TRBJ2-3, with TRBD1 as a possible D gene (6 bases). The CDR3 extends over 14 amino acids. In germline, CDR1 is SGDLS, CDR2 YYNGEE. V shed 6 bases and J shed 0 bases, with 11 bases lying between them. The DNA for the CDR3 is TGTGCCAGCAACGGACAGCTGAGCACAGATACGCAGTATTTT. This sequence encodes CASNGQLSTDTQYF.

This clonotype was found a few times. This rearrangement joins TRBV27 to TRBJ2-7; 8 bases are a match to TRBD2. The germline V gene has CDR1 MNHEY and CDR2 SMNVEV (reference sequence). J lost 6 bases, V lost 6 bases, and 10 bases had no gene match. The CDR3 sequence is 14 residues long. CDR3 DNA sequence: TGTGCCAGCAGACGAGGGACTAGTTTCTCCGAGCAGTACTTC. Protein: CASRRGTSFSEQYF.

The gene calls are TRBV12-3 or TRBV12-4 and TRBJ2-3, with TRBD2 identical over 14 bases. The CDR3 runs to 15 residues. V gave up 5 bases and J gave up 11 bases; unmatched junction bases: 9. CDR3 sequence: CASSRGLAGGRVQYF. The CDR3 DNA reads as TGTGCCAGCAGTAGAGGACTAGCGGGGGGCCGGGTGCAGTATTTT.

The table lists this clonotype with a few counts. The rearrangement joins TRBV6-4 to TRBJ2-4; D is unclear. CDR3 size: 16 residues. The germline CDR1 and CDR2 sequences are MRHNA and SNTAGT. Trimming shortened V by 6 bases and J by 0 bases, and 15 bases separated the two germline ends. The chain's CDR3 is CASRAQPRLAKNIQYF. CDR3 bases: TGTGCCAGCAGGGCTCAGCCAAGACTAGCCAAAAACATTCAGTACTTC.

The CDR3 loop is CASSYLPSGTNNSPLHF. The CDR3 nucleotides read TGTGCCAGCAGCTACTTACCCTCCGGGACAAATAATTCACCCCTCCACTTT. This rearrangement joins TRBV4-2 to TRBJ1-6; D is perhaps TRBD1 (6 bases). The CDR3 totals 17 residues. CDR1 LGHNA and CDR2 YNFKEQ come from the germline V gene. V shed 5 bases and J shed 5 bases, with 19 bases lying between them.

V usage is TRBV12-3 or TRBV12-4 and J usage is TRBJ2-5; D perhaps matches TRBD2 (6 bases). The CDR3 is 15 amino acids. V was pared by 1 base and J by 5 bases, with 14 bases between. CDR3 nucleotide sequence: TGTGCCAGCAGTTTAGATTCGGCGGGGCAGGAGACCCAGTACTTC. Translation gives CASSLDSAGQETQYF.

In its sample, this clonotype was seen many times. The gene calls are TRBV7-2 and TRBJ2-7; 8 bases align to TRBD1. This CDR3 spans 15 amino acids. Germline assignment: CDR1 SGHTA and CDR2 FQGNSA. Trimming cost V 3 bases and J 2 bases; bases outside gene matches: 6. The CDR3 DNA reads TGTGCCAGCAGCTTGTCAGGGGGCCTTGCCTACGAGCAGTACTTC. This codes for CASSLSGGLAYEQYF.

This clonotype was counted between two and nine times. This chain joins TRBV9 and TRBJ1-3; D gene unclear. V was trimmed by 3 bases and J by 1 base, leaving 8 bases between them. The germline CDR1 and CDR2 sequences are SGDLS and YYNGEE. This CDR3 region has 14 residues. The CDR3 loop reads CASSATVSGNTIYF. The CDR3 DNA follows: TGTGCCAGCAGCGCGACGGTTTCTGGAAACACCATATATTTT.